What follows describes a single TCR beta chain. Its antigen is unknown. The CDR3 loop spans 14 amino acids. V was clipped by 3 bases and J by 0 bases, with 9 bases between them. Germline CDR1 reads SGHAT; CDR2 reads FQDESV (reference sequence). The sample belongs to a study of T cell repertoires in cytomegalovirus infection. Study overall: Indicated by public TCR beta signatures were CMV infection and matching HLA type.

TCRdb analysed the reads with MiXCR anew, one entry per CDR3 protein. The table shows around 630,000 distinct CDR3 sequences, with 20% to 25% occurring only once. Study-level points and caveats: The ex vivo response was dominated by HLA-C-restricted CMV-specific TCR beta clonotypes.

This sequence originates from a human donor in good health (CMV status not recorded). Some clones in this sample may be carry-over from other donors' samples. The sequencing input was CD8+ T cells from PBMCs. This chain connects TRBV11-1 to TRBJ2-7, with a possible D match to TRBD1 (6 bases). The CDR3 protein is CASSFSQGSYEQYV. The CDR3 DNA sequence: TGTGCCAGCAGCTTTTCACAGGGCTCCTACGAGCAGTACGTC.